The rows below give T cell receptor beta chains drawn from one sample of a study of blood T cell repertoires in COVID-19. Clones were read by immunoSEQ multiplex PCR, and TCRdb kept only the in-frame ones, dropping some. The sample records 55,000 to 85,000 clones, about nine tenths being singletons. The specimen was peripheral blood. The receptors come from a woman between 18 and 30 years old with acute or convalescent COVID-19. Each CDR3 is given with its conserved first and last residue. The size entry is marked missing in some rows and otherwise reads once, few, many or a size class.

v_call clone_size cdr3_aa
TRBV4-1 NA CASSQIGGYGANVLTF
TRBV28 NA CASSSPPAGVTDTQYF
TRBV2 NA CASSENRSEQYF
TRBV6-5 NA CASSRAGNTEAFF
TRBV14 NA CASSSGTGLHGEAFF
TRBV30 NA CAWGRDSYGYTF
TRBV19 NA CASTPAGAHEQFF
TRBV4-1 NA CATWGGTNTEAFF
TRBV18 NA CASSLRQGDTEAFF
TRBV27 NA CASSLSSGYYEQYF
TRBV15 NA CATSRGGLAGNTGELFF
TRBV14 NA CASSPTTWNEQFF
TRBV12-5 NA CASGLLGDRNTGELFF
TRBV5-1 NA CASSRTGNTEAFF
TRBV19 NA CASSIGVRDEQYF
TRBV12-3/TRBV12-4 NA CASSPGQNGYTF
TRBV5-1 NA CASSLDGTSVNEQFF
TRBV6-1 once CASSERTSGLYEQYF
TRBV4-1 once CASSQDRLGANSPLHF
TRBV7-9 NA CASSVQFDEQYF
TRBV28 NA CATSGLAGALDTQYF
TRBV5-1 NA CASSLTGGPIVYNEQFF
TRBV12-3/TRBV12-4 NA CASSGGYGYTF
TRBV6-5 NA CASSYVAGSDTQYF
TRBV2 NA CASRALALTYNEQFF
TRBV27 NA CASSLRGQGYEQYF
TRBV7-6 NA CASSLAKEWIPRCLTRTEAFF
TRBV27 NA CASSTTGSSYNEQFF
TRBV12-3/TRBV12-4 once CASSLGQYNEQFF
TRBV19 NA CASSNRLRQGPSGNTIYF
TRBV7-9 NA CASKGPRPSGNTIYF
TRBV19 few CASNVIYSNQPQHF